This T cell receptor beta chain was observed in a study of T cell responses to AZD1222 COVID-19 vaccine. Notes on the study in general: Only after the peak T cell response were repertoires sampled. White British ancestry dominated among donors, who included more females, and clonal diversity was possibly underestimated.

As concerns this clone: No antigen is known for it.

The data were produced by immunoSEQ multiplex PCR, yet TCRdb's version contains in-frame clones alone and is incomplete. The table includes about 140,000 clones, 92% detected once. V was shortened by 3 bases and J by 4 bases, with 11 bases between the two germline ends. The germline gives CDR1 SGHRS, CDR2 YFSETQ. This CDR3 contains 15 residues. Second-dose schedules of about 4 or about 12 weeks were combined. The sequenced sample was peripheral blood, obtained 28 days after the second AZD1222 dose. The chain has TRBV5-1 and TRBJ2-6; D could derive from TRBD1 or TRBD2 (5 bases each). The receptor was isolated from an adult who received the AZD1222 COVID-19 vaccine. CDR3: CASSSGLDGANVLTF. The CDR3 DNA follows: TGCGCCAGCAGCTCGGGGCTGGACGGGGCCAACGTCCTGACTTTC.